Listed here are 9 T cell receptor beta chains from one sample, sequenced in a study of identical twins. Each CDR3 protein gets one entry after TCRdb re-called the 5' RACE reads with MiXCR. The repertoire holds about 690,000 distinct CDR3 sequences, around 6% seen once, with roughly 1.6% in the top ten. The specimen was naive T cells sorted from blood. These receptors all stem from a man aged 18 to 30 in good health.

This clonotype was counted ten times or more. The gene calls are TRBV12-3 or TRBV12-4 and TRBJ2-5, with D unresolved. The CDR3 covers 16 residues. The germline V and J ends were trimmed by 10 bases and 3 bases, with 24 bases remaining between them. CDR3 in amino acids: CATSHFGKDKKETQYF. CDR3 sequence (DNA): TGTGCCACCTCGCACTTCGGAAAGGATAAAAAAGAGACCCAGTACTTC.

The rearrangement joins TRBV7-2 to TRBJ1-1; perhaps TRBD1 as D (5 bases). The CDR3 totals 15 residues. Trimming removed 4 bases at V and 3 bases at J, with 15 bases between. Per germline, CDR1 SGHTA and CDR2 FQGNSA. CDR3: CASSSGHIRYTEAFF. DNA of the CDR3: TGTGCCAGCAGCTCAGGACACATTCGATACACTGAAGCTTTCTTT.

V is TRBV9 and J is TRBJ1-1; 8 bases fit TRBD1. The V and J ends lost 2 bases and 6 bases, in that order; junction bases with no gene match: 12. This CDR3 region has 16 residues. Germline lookup yields CDR1 SGDLS and CDR2 YYNGEE. CDR3 nucleotides: TGTGCCAGCAGCGTGGGTCAGGGGGCTTCAGGGGCTGAAGCTTTCTTT. Residues: CASSVGQGASGAEAFF.

The chain links TRBV30 to TRBJ2-1; perhaps TRBD2 as D (5 bases). The CDR3 loop spans 16 amino acids. Germline-derived CDR1 and CDR2 are GTSNPN and SVGIG (reference sequence). The V end lost 4 bases, the J end lost 1 base, and 17 bases lay between the germline ends. The CDR3 region has the DNA TGTGCCTGGATGGTCACCCCTGGAGGATCCTACAATGAGCAGTTCTTC. As protein: CAWMVTPGGSYNEQFF.

This clonotype has only a few counts. The rearrangement links TRBV2 to TRBJ2-4; tentative D call: TRBD2 (6 bases). Germline-derived CDR1 and CDR2 are SNHLY and FYNNEI. Trimming took off 4 bases at V and 4 bases at J, with 11 bases between the two ends. CDR3 length equals 14 residues. The CDR3 bases are TGTGCCAGCAGTGCCTTGCGGGATAAAAACATTCAGTACTTC. Its protein product is CASSALRDKNIQYF.

At least ten counts were recorded for this clonotype. This chain links TRBV20-1 with TRBJ2-2, with 8 positions matching TRBD2. The trim removed 5 bases at V and 6 bases at J, leaving 11 bases unmatched. This CDR3 region has 15 residues. In germline, CDR1 is DFQATT, CDR2 SNEGSKA (reference sequence). CDR3 sequence: CSAAGGGRLAGELFF. The CDR3 region has the DNA TGCAGTGCTGCGGGGGGCGGGAGATTGGCCGGGGAGCTGTTTTTT.

This clonotype was seen more than once but under ten times. The chain uses TRBV15 and TRBJ2-7, with D possibly being TRBD2 (5 bases). CDR1 is LNHNV and CDR2 is YYDKDF in the germline V gene (reference sequence). The CDR3 is made up of 14 amino acids. Between the trimmed V and J ends, which lost 1 base and 3 bases, there was a span of 10 bases. CDR3 in DNA: TGTGCCACCAGCAGAGGTCTAGCTGGCTACGAGCAGTACGTC. Translation: CATSRGLAGYEQYV.

This clonotype was found many times. The chain uses TRBV28 and TRBJ2-7, with 7 bases that match TRBD2. Germline CDR1 reads MDHEN; CDR2 reads SYDVKM. This CDR3 region has 15 residues. V lost 2 bases to trimming and J lost 3 bases; unmatched junction nucleotides: 7. The CDR3 nucleotides are TGTGCCAGCAGTTTAAGTTCGGGGGAGGGCTACGAGCAGTACTTC. Its protein product is CASSLSSGEGYEQYF.

This clonotype was seen only a few times. The chain couples TRBV3-1 to TRBJ2-2; perhaps TRBD1 as D (5 bases). CDR1 LGHDT and CDR2 YNNKEL come from the germline V gene (reference sequence). Deletions cut 0 bases from V and 3 bases from J, with 8 bases between. The CDR3 totals 15 residues. The CDR3 region is CASSQDRRDTGELFF. The CDR3 DNA is TGTGCCAGCAGCCAAGATCGCAGGGACACCGGGGAGCTGTTTTTT.